This T cell receptor (beta chain) was sequenced in a study of blood T cell repertoires in COVID-19. Clones were read by immunoSEQ multiplex PCR, and TCRdb kept only the in-frame ones, dropping some. The profile shows 190,000 or so clones, around 87% of them singletons. V shed 4 bases, J shed 3 bases, and the junction held 5 bases outside the gene matches. Looked up from germline, CDR1 is LGHDT and CDR2 is YNNKEL (reference sequence). This CDR3 comprises 15 residues. The material sequenced was peripheral blood. The clonotype comes from a man aged 40-49 years with active or convalescent COVID-19. The V call is TRBV3-1 (or the pseudogene TRBV3-2), the J call TRBJ1-5; 8 nucleotides line up with TRBD1. CDR3 sequence reads: CASSLGQGPNQPQHF. CDR3 coding DNA: TGTGCCAGCAGCCTTGGACAGGGACCCAATCAGCCCCAGCATTTT.